The sample holds many counts of the clone carrying this TCR beta chain. This sample is part of a study of T cells in Graves' hyperthyroidism and ophthalmopathy. It was RNA transcripts that yielded the amplified TCR beta CDR3 regions. Initially, a first-round RT-PCR of the TCR CDR3 employed the HTBI primer set. TCRdb re-called the multiplex PCR reads through MiXCR, storing one row per CDR3 protein. The data contain 300,000 or so distinct CDR3 sequences, 18% of them singletons. With 2 bases clipped from V and 0 bases from J, the junction kept 12 bases outside the gene matches. Germline V CDR1 and CDR2: MNHEY, SMNVEV (reference sequence). The CDR3 covers 20 residues.

The chain joins TRBV27 to TRBJ2-6, with TRBD1 matching 8 bases. The material sequenced was blood. This receptor was taken from a woman in her fifties or sixties with Graves' hyperthyroidism. CDR3: CASSLREFWDRTSGANVLTF. In DNA, the CDR3 is TGTGCCAGCAGTTTACGGGAGTTTTGGGACAGGACCTCTGGGGCCAACGTCCTGACTTTC.